This T cell receptor (beta chain) was profiled in a study of cytomegalovirus exposure and HLA in healthy donors. About this clone: A read error may account for a junction end that differs from germline.

This CDR3 is 12 amino acids long. The germline V gene has CDR1 MDHEN and CDR2 SYDVKM. The PCR contained 60 Vbeta and 13 Jbeta primers. TCRdb keeps only in-frame clones here, not all; method: immunoSEQ multiplex PCR. The top ten clones hold 1.5% to 2% of a sample with about 140,000 clones, almost 85% of them seen once. The TCR comes from a woman in her forties in good health and CMV-seronegative. This chain connects TRBV28 to TRBJ1-4; the D gene is possibly TRBD1 (6 bases). Sequenced material: PBMCs. The CDR3 DNA reads TGTGCCAGCAGCCGCGATCTGGGGGACATATTGTTT. It encodes CASSRDLGDILF.